This T cell receptor (beta chain) was obtained from a study of regulatory T cells in long-lasting Graves disease. This clonotype was recorded at least ten times. Time point: newly diagnosed GD, antithyroid drugs for less than 3 months. The TCR library was prepared using RNA isolated from PBMCs. Each patient gave approximately 9.2 milliliters of EDTA-anticoagulated peripheral blood. Assembly of TCR beta libraries relied on iRepertoire HTBI primers together with Arm-PCR of CDR3 regions. In the original processing: Sample data revealed approximately 60 TRBV and roughly 13 TRBJ segments. TCRdb passed the multiplex PCR reads through MiXCR, listing each CDR3 protein once. Clone size and V and J calls follow TCRdb, not the original study. This sample carries over 500,000 distinct CDR3 sequences, about 16% of them seen once, and the ten largest clones take more than 10%. These data were also filed under a second study, of T cells in Graves' hyperthyroidism and ophthalmopathy. This second study says: With a median lead of approximately 6 months before onset, the model predicted ophthalmopathy.

This receptor was identified in a man younger than 35 with Graves disease. The sequencing here drew on peripheral blood mononuclear cells (PBMCs), taken at new diagnosis, from a patient treated with antithyroid drugs.

In DNA form, the CDR3 reads TGCGCCAGCAGCACCACCTTAGCGGGAGACTACAATGAGCAGTTCTTC. It yields the protein CASSTTLAGDYNEQFF. This chain connects TRBV5-1 to TRBJ2-1; 9 nucleotides agree with TRBD2. V shed 4 bases and J 3 bases; nucleotides not matched to a gene: 8. The germline CDR1 and CDR2 sequences are SGHRS and YFSETQ. This CDR3 contains 16 residues.